The table lists the clone carrying this TCR beta chain with a few counts. The data were obtained in a study of cytomegalovirus exposure and HLA in healthy donors. Primers included in the PCR were 60 Vbeta and 13 Jbeta primers. Sequencing was performed with immunoSEQ multiplex PCR; in TCRdb, only in-frame clones are kept and a portion is missing. The top ten hold 2.5% to 3% of the sample, which has tens of thousands of clones, roughly 84% seen once. The CDR3 is 13 residues long. V dropped 4 bases and J dropped 7; count of bases not matched to a gene: 2. Germline CDR1 is SGHRS and CDR2 is YFSETQ. This sequence was found in a man aged 30 to 39 in good health and CMV-seronegative. The chain employs TRBV5-1 and TRBJ1-3; 10 bases map to TRBD1. The sequencing input was PBMCs. The CDR3 region has the DNA TGCGCCAGCAGCGGGGGACAGGGGAACACCATATATTTT. Encoded protein: CASSGGQGNTIYF.